A single T cell receptor beta chain is shown here with its context. The antigen it binds to is not known. The input lacks base qualities; no much larger clone sits a single base away. V is trimmed back by 5 bases and J by 8 bases, and the junction contains 10 bases that no gene match accounts for. The CDR3, from cysteine to phenylalanine, totals 15 residues. Only CDR3 DNA remains: 45 bases, in frame from the first base. CDR1 and CDR2 are drawn from the germline V gene: MNHEY, SVGAGI. Library creation used the immunoSEQ multiplex PCR assay. Following the manufacturer's protocol, the hsTCRB Kit was used to amplify rearranged TCR beta chain sequences. An Illumina MiSeq was used to sequence the TCRB libraries. The paper's data handling went like this. Demultiplexing, trimming and gene mapping were performed with the kit vendor's proprietary platform. Sourced from immuneACCESS, this table was stored by TCRdb with only in-frame sequences that have V and J called. A share of the clones is absent; for the studies checked, an unresolved V gene accounts for under half, and the remainder has no known explanation. V, J and clone size are those of that table, while D and trimming were read from the DNA. The sample table lists 75,000 to 100,000 clones, roughly 90% of them with a count of one. Roughly 0.54% of the sample belongs to the ten largest clones.

This sample was included in a study of a mutant IDH1 vaccine in newly diagnosed glioma (dated by TCRdb to the early 2020s). The study in broad terms: Of the approximately 35 treated patients, about 62% were male and 37.5% were female, and a mean age of approximately 40 years was recorded. Longitudinal TCRB deep sequencing was performed for about two dozen treated patients wherever samples were available for exploratory analyses. Prior to enrollment, standard therapy consisting of radiotherapy alone, temozolomide alone, or radiochemotherapy with temozolomide had been administered to patients, with the combination being received by most patients. Peripheral blood samples were drawn at six visits, namely V03 (baseline), V05, V07, V10, V12 and V13.

Study-level results and caveats: Vaccine-induced immune responses across multiple MHC alleles were detected in 90% to 95% of patients. Pseudoprogression appeared unrelated to alterations in the top peripheral T cell clonotypes detected by TCRB sequencing. According to the authors, sample limitations meant that analyses of patient blood samples could not be reproduced. Availability determined which PBMC samples were chosen for TCRB deep sequencing.

The time point label of this sample denotes: baseline, week 1 (first vaccination visit). Taken with the paper, the label for treatment or condition translates to: pre-vaccination baseline after standard-of-care therapy. The donors had newly diagnosed IDH1-mutant astrocytomas of WHO grade 3 or 4 that showed loss of nuclear ATRX. The samples were drawn from NOA16, a multicentre, single-arm, open-label phase I trial in Germany that tested a mutant IDH1 peptide vaccine in humans for the first time. For immunogenicity testing, the blood drawn at visit V03 was used as the baseline sample. Genomic DNA for TCRB sequencing was extracted from EDTA blood using the DNeasy Blood and Tissue Kit.

The input for sequencing was PBMCs, taken from a glioma patient treated with radiotherapy, temozolomide or both. The TCR was taken from a woman aged 50 to 60 with glioma. The rearrangement combines TRBV6-5 with TRBJ2-1, and 9 bases in between align with TRBD2. The CDR3 region has the sequence CASSQLAGAGDEQFF. The sequenced DNA: TGTGCCAGCAGTCAGTTAGCGGGGGCCGGAGATGAGCAGTTCTTC.